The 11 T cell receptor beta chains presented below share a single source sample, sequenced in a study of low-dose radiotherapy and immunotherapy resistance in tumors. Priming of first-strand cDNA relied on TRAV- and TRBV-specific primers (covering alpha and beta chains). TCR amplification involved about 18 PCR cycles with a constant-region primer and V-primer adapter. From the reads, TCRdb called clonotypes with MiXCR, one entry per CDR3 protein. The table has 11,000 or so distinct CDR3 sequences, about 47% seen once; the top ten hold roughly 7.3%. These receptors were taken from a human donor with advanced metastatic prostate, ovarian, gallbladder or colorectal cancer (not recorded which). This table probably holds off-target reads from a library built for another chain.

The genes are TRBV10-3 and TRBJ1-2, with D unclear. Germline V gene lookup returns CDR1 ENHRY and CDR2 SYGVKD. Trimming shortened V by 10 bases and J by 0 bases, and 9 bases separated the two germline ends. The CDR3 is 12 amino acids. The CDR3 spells CATGGPNYGYTF. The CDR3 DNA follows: TGTGCCACGGGCGGACCTAACTATGGCTACACCTTC.

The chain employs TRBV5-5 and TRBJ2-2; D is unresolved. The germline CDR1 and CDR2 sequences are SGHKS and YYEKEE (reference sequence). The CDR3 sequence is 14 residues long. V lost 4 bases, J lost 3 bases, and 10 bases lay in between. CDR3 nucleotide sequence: TGTGCCAGCAGCCCCGGACCCCACACCGGGGAGCTGTTTTTT. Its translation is CASSPGPHTGELFF.

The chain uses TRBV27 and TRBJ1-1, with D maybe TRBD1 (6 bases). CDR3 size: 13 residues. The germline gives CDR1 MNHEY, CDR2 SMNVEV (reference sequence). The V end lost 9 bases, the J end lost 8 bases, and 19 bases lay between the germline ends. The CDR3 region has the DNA TGTGCCAGTACAGGGCCGTATTTGGTCGAAGCTTTCTTT. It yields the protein CASTGPYLVEAFF.

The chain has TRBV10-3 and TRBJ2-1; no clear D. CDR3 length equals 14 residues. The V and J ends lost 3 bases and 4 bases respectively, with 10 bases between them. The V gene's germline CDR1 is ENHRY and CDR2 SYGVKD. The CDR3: CAISEGWDYNEQFF. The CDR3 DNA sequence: TGTGCCATCAGTGAAGGGTGGGATTACAATGAGCAGTTCTTC.

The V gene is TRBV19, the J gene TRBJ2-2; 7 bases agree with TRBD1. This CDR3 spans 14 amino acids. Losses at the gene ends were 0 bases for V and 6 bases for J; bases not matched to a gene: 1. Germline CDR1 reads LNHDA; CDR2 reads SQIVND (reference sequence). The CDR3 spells CASSIDQGAGELFF. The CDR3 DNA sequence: TGTGCCAGTAGTATAGACCAGGGGGCCGGGGAGCTGTTTTTT.

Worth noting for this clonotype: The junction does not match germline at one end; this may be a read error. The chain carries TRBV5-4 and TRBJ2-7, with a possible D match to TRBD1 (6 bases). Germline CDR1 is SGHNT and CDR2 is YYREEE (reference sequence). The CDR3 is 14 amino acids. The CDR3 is CASSSGMDSSIEGF. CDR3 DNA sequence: TGTGCCAGCAGTTCGGGGATGGACAGCTCGATTGAGGGCTTC. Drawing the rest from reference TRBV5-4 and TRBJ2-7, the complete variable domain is ETGVTQSPTHLIKTRGQQVTLRCSSQSGHNTVSWYQQALGQGPQFIFQYYREEENGRGNFPPRFSGLQFPNYSSELNVNALELDDSALYLCASSSGMDSSIEGFGPGTRLTVT.

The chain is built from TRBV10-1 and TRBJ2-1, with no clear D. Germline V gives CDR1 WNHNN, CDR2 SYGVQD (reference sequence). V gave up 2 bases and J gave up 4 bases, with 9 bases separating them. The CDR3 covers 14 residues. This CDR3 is CASSEELGYNEQFF. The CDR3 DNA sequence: TGCGCCAGCAGTGAGGAGTTAGGTTACAATGAGCAGTTCTTC.

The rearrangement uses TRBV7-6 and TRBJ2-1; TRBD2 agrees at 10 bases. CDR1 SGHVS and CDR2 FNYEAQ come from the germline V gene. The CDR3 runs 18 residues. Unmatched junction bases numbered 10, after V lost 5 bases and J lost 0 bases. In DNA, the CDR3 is TGTGCCAGCAGCGGGATTAGCGGGGGGCGGAGCTCCTACAATGAGCAGTTCTTC. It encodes CASSGISGGRSSYNEQFF.

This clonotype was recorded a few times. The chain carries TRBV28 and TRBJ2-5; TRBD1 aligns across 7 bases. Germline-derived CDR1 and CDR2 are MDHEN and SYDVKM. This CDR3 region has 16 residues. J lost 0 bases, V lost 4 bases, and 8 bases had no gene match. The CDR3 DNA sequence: TGTGCCAGCAGTTCCCTAGGACAGGCGTACCAAGAGACCCAGTACTTC. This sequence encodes CASSSLGQAYQETQYF.

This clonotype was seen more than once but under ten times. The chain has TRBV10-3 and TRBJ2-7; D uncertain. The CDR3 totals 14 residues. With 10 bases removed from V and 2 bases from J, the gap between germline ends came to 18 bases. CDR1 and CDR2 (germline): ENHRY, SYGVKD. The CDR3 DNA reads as TGTGCCACCAGGAGTGATGGGAAAACCTACGAGCAGTACTTC. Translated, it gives CATRSDGKTYEQYF.

CDR3 residues: CSARLADTQYF. The CDR3 DNA is TGCAGTGCTAGACTAGCAGATACGCAGTATTTT. V is TRBV20-1 and J is TRBJ2-3; D unclear. Trimming removed 2 bases at V and 4 bases at J, with 4 bases between. Germline CDR1 is DFQATT and CDR2 is SNEGSKA (reference sequence). There are 11 residues in the CDR3.